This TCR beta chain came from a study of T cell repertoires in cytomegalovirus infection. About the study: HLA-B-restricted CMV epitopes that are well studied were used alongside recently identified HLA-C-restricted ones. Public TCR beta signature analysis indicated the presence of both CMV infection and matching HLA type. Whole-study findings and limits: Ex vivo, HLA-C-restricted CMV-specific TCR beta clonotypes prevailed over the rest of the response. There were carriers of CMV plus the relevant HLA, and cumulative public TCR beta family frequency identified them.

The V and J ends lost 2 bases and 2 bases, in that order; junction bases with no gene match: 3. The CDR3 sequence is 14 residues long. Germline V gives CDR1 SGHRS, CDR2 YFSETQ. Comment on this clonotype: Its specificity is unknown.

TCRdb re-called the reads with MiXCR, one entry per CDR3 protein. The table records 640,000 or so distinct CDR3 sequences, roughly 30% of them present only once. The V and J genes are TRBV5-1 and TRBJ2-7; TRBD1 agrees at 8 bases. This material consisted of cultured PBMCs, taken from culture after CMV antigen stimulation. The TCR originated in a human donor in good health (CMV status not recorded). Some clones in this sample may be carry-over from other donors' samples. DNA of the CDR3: TGCGCCAGCAGCTTCTGGACAGGGACCTACGAGCAGTACTTC. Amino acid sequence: CASSFWTGTYEQYF.